The 14 T cell receptor beta chains reported below all come from one sample, sequenced in a study of blood T cell repertoires in COVID-19. Generated by immunoSEQ multiplex PCR, the TCRdb table keeps only in-frame clones and is missing some. The sample has more than 300,000 clones; around 87% are singletons. Material for sequencing was PBMCs or T cells enriched from blood (not recorded which). These receptors came from a man aged 40-55 years in a cohort exposed to, infected with or recovered from COVID-19 (not recorded which).

The chain couples TRBV6-5 to TRBJ2-7; 9 bases match TRBD1. This CDR3 is 14 amino acids long. Germline CDR1 and CDR2: MNHEY and SVGAGI. The trim removed 6 bases at V and 5 bases at J, leaving 8 bases unmatched. CDR3 in DNA: TGTGCCAGCAGCAACGGGGGACAGGGAGACGAGCAGTACTTC. Translating it yields CASSNGGQGDEQYF.

V and J are TRBV18 and TRBJ2-7, with D maybe TRBD2 (6 bases). With 2 bases removed from V and 4 bases from J, the gap between germline ends came to 12 bases. Per germline, CDR1 KGHSH and CDR2 LQKENI. CDR3 length: 14 residues. CDR3 nucleotides: TGTGCCAGCTCACCAAGCGGGTTAAATTACGAGCAGTACTTC. It encodes CASSPSGLNYEQYF.

This rearrangement joins TRBV7-8 to TRBJ2-1, with TRBD2 matching 10 bases. Trimming cost V 4 bases and J 3 bases; bases outside gene matches: 6. CDR3 size: 16 residues. Germline V lookup: CDR1 SGHVS, CDR2 FQNEAQ. The CDR3 region has the DNA TGTGCCAGCAGCTCACCGGGACTAGCGAGCTACAATGAGCAGTTCTTC. Its translation: CASSSPGLASYNEQFF.

V gene TRBV30 combines with J gene TRBJ1-6, with TRBD1 matching 8 bases. Germline values: CDR1 GTSNPN, CDR2 SVGIG (reference sequence). There are 14 residues in the CDR3. V lost 4 bases and J lost 6; bases outside the gene matches: 5. CDR3 coding DNA: TGTGCCTGGAATCAGGGGGCGCGTAATTCACCCCTCCACTTT. This translates into CAWNQGARNSPLHF.

V gene TRBV11-2 combines with J gene TRBJ2-5; D call uncertain. The CDR3 spans 13 residues. V was cut by 0 bases and J by 5 bases, with 7 bases left in between. Germline lookup yields CDR1 SGHAT and CDR2 FQNNGV. The CDR3 is CASSLDHAETQYF. Here the CDR3 DNA reads TGTGCCAGCAGCTTAGATCACGCGGAGACCCAGTACTTC.

A few counts support this clone. The J gene is TRBJ2-7, the V gene TRBV7-9; 7 bases fit TRBD2. J lost 4 bases, V lost 5 bases, and 5 bases had no gene match. This CDR3 is 13 amino acids long. Looked up from germline, CDR1 is SEHNR and CDR2 is FQNEAQ (reference sequence). The CDR3 reads CASSPVRGYEQYF. CDR3 nucleotides: TGTGCCAGCAGCCCTGTGCGGGGGTACGAGCAGTACTTC.

The J gene is TRBJ2-5, the V gene TRBV5-1, with 7 bases lining up with TRBD2. J was trimmed by 1 base and V by 3 bases; bases with no gene match: 15. This CDR3 has 18 amino acids. Germline V gene data show CDR1 as SGHRS and CDR2 as YFSETQ. CDR3 sequence reads: CASSSIPGEGGLQETQYF. The CDR3 DNA sequence: TGCGCCAGCAGCTCCATCCCGGGGGAGGGTGGACTCCAAGAGACCCAGTACTTC.

The chain combines TRBV10-3 with TRBJ2-2; 7 bases line up with TRBD1. The V segment lost 5 bases and the J segment 3 bases; nucleotides outside the gene matches: 6. The CDR3 is 15 amino acids. Per the germline V gene, CDR1 is ENHRY and CDR2 is SYGVKD. This chain's CDR3 is CAISMTGRDTGELFF. CDR3 bases: TGTGCCATCAGTATGACAGGGCGGGACACCGGGGAGCTGTTTTTT.

This rearrangement joins TRBV7-2 to TRBJ1-2; D remains ambiguous. The V and J ends lost 3 bases and 4 bases respectively, with 12 bases between them. The CDR3 length is 14 residues. CDR1 is SGHTA and CDR2 is FQGNSA in the germline V gene. CDR3 amino acids: CASSFSGPGYGYTF. The CDR3 DNA reads as TGTGCCAGCAGCTTTTCTGGGCCAGGCTATGGCTACACCTTC.

The chain uses TRBV3-1 (or the pseudogene TRBV3-2) and TRBJ2-7; D is undetermined. Germline lookup yields CDR1 LGHDT and CDR2 YNNKEL (reference sequence). Between the trimmed V and J ends, which lost 8 bases and 5 bases, there was a span of 10 bases. This CDR3 contains 11 residues. The CDR3 region is CASGQTHEQYF. CDR3 nucleotide sequence: TGTGCCAGCGGGCAGACCCACGAGCAGTACTTC.

This rearrangement joins TRBV6-4 to TRBJ2-1; 9 bases fit TRBD2. The CDR3 has 15 amino acids. Trimming cost V 3 bases and J 2 bases; bases outside gene matches: 2. Germline loops: CDR1 MRHNA, CDR2 SNTAGT. The CDR3 spells CASSEREGPYNEQFF. The CDR3 region has the DNA TGTGCCAGCAGTGAGCGGGAGGGCCCCTACAATGAGCAGTTCTTC.

J is TRBJ2-4 and V is TRBV4-1; 12 bases align to TRBD2. Looked up from germline, CDR1 is MGHRA and CDR2 is YSYEKL. The CDR3 covers 19 residues. With 5 bases clipped from V and 0 bases from J, the junction kept 11 bases outside the gene matches. The CDR3, as DNA: TGCGCCAGCAGCAACGGACTAGCGGGAATTCCTTTAGCCAAAAACATTCAGTACTTC. It translates to CASSNGLAGIPLAKNIQYF.

The V and J genes are TRBV28 and TRBJ2-7; 10 bases map to TRBD2. V lost 4 bases, J lost 3 bases, and 9 bases stayed unmatched. The length of the CDR3 is 16 residues. From germline, CDR1 is MDHEN and CDR2 SYDVKM. The CDR3 DNA reads as TGTGCCAGCAGTTCTATGAGTGGACTAGCGGTCTACGAGCAGTACTTC. Its protein is CASSSMSGLAVYEQYF.

The CDR3 here is CASSLTGTGDPTDTQYF. The CDR3 region has the DNA TGTGCCAGCAGCTTAACGGGAACAGGGGACCCCACAGATACGCAGTATTTT. The chain employs TRBV7-3 and TRBJ2-3; 7 bases are a match to TRBD1. CDR1 SGHTA and CDR2 FQGTGA come from the germline V gene. CDR3 length: 17 residues. V shed 0 bases and J 2 bases; nucleotides not matched to a gene: 8.